One and the same sample provided the 11 T cell receptor beta chains below, sequenced in a study of blood T cell repertoires in COVID-19. Data came from immunoSEQ multiplex PCR; TCRdb stores just in-frame clones and leaves some out. This sample carries more than 200,000 clones, roughly 88% of them seen once, and the ten largest clones take around 1.5%. Sequencing was carried out using peripheral blood. The receptor source for this set is a woman aged 40 to 50 who had recovered from COVID-19.

The rearrangement links TRBV27 to TRBJ1-1; D is unclear. V was cut by 8 bases and J by 3 bases, with 10 bases left in between. The V gene's germline CDR1 is MNHEY and CDR2 SMNVEV (reference sequence). CDR3 length: 12 residues. CDR3 in DNA: TGTGCCAGCGGAAACGGGTACACTGAAGCTTTCTTT. Translating gives CASGNGYTEAFF.

The V call is TRBV7-9, the J call TRBJ2-3; possibly TRBD1 for D (5 bases). The CDR3 loop spans 15 amino acids. Between the trimmed V and J ends, which lost 4 bases and 6 bases, there was a span of 17 bases. Germline V gene lookup returns CDR1 SEHNR and CDR2 FQNEAQ (reference sequence). CDR3 coding DNA: TGTGCCAGCAGCTACACACTTGTCAGGGCGGATACGCAGTATTTT. This encodes CASSYTLVRADTQYF. Based on the CDR3 plus reference TRBV7-9 and TRBJ2-3, the full variable domain is DTGVSQNPRHKITKRGQNVTFRCDPISEHNRLYWYRQTLGQGPEFLTYFQNEAQLEKSRLLSDRFSAERPKGSFSTLEIQRTEQGDSAMYLCASSYTLVRADTQYFGPGTRLTVL.

The V and J genes are TRBV29-1 and TRBJ1-2; TRBD1 might be the D (5 bases). The CDR3 spans 17 residues. Germline lookup yields CDR1 SQVTM and CDR2 ANQGSEA. V dropped 6 bases and J dropped 1 base, with 24 bases sitting between them. CDR3 protein: CSVPAQVDSQINYGYTF. The CDR3 DNA reads TGCAGCGTACCCGCGCAAGTAGACAGCCAGATTAACTATGGCTACACCTTC.

CDR3 DNA: TGTGCCAGCAGCCCCCTATCGCGGGACAGGGGTTATAGCAATCAGCCCCAGCATTTT. Residues: CASSPLSRDRGYSNQPQHF. The V call is TRBV3-1 (or the pseudogene TRBV3-2), the J call TRBJ1-5; 10 bases agree with TRBD1. The junction had 12 bases not matched to a gene; V was cut back by 4 bases and J by 0 bases. In germline, CDR1 is LGHDT, CDR2 YNNKEL (reference sequence). CDR3 size: 19 residues.

The chain recombines TRBV20-1 with TRBJ2-5, with 7 bases matching TRBD1. V lost 8 bases and J lost 5; bases outside the gene matches: 5. Per germline, CDR1 DFQATT and CDR2 SNEGSKA (reference sequence). The CDR3 is made up of 11 amino acids. The DNA for the CDR3 is TGCAGTTCCAGCAGGGGGGAGACCCAGTACTTC. It encodes CSSSRGETQYF.

The chain has TRBV15 and TRBJ2-3; 11 nucleotides line up with TRBD2. V lost 4 bases and J lost 1; bases outside the gene matches: 7. The CDR3 covers 17 residues. Germline V gene sequence: CDR1 LNHNV, CDR2 YYDKDF (reference sequence). As DNA, the CDR3 is TGTGCCACCAGCACCGGGACTAGCGGATGGGGCACAGATACGCAGTATTTT. Protein sequence: CATSTGTSGWGTDTQYF.

The chain couples TRBV2 to TRBJ1-2; 11 nucleotides align to TRBD1. CDR1 SNHLY and CDR2 FYNNEI come from the germline V gene. After removal of 5 bases from V and 7 bases from J, the junction contained 6 bases not matched to a gene. The CDR3 spans 14 residues. The CDR3 DNA is TGTGCCAGCAGTCCCGGACAGGGGGCTTTTGGCTACACCTTC. Translating gives CASSPGQGAFGYTF.

The chain joins TRBV9 to TRBJ1-6; 9 bases agree with TRBD1. Trimming cost V 4 bases and J 9 bases; bases outside gene matches: 8. The germline V gene encodes CDR1 SGDLS and CDR2 YYNGEE. This CDR3 comprises 15 residues. This chain's CDR3 is CASSTRGTGFSPLHF. The CDR3 DNA is TGTGCCAGCAGCACACGCGGGACAGGGTTTTCACCCCTCCACTTT.

This clone has a single count. The chain carries TRBV28 and TRBJ1-2; a possible D gene is TRBD1 (5 bases). V lost 2 bases, J lost 5 bases, and 12 bases lay in between. Per germline, CDR1 MDHEN and CDR2 SYDVKM. This CDR3 region has 14 residues. The CDR3 bases are TGTGCCAGCAGTTTAAGGGGTCCGGATTATGGCTACACCTTC. Translated, it gives CASSLRGPDYGYTF.

This sequence joins TRBV19 and TRBJ1-2; D gene ambiguous. This CDR3 comprises 14 residues. In germline, CDR1 is LNHDA, CDR2 SQIVND (reference sequence). V lost 6 bases to trimming and J lost 3 bases, with 14 bases between them. CDR3 loop: CASSEKRRDYGYTF. The CDR3 nucleotides are TGTGCCAGTAGCGAAAAACGTCGCGACTATGGCTACACCTTC.

The chain joins TRBV21-1 to TRBJ1-2. TRBV21-1 is an annotated pseudogene. This CDR3 region has 9 residues. The CDR3 nucleotides read TGTGCCAGTCGGCCGGGGTACACCTTC. This codes for CASRPGYTF.